The clone carrying this T cell receptor beta chain was observed at least ten times. The antigen is not known. The data stem from a study of spatial heterogeneity in lung cancer. Study at large: More beta-chain than alpha-chain sequences were consistently detected. Study conclusions and caveats: At resection, ubiquitous expanded tumor TCRs appeared in blood more than at follow-up.

Time point indicated: sample taken at primary tumor resection. Whole RNA obtained from tumor, nontumor lung or frozen PBMC underwent sequencing without sorting. Samples were obtained from around 73 donors, all untreated early-stage non-small cell lung cancer patients. All TCR cDNA molecules were individually tagged with a unique molecular identifier. In TCRdb, the 5' RACE reads were re-called with MiXCR into one record per CDR3 protein. The sample records 50,000 to 65,000 distinct CDR3 sequences, 8% to 9% being singletons. The CDR3 runs to 15 residues. Germline V gene sequence: CDR1 MDHEN, CDR2 SYDVKM. Unmatched junction bases numbered 11, after V lost 5 bases and J lost 5 bases.

The chain employs TRBV28 and TRBJ1-1; TRBD1 matches at 7 bases. The material was PBMCs, obtained at surgery. The sequence came from a female donor with early-stage non-small cell lung cancer. The CDR3 protein is CASSGGRGSFTEAFF. The CDR3 DNA sequence: TGTGCCAGCAGTGGAGGCAGGGGGTCTTTTACTGAAGCTTTCTTT.